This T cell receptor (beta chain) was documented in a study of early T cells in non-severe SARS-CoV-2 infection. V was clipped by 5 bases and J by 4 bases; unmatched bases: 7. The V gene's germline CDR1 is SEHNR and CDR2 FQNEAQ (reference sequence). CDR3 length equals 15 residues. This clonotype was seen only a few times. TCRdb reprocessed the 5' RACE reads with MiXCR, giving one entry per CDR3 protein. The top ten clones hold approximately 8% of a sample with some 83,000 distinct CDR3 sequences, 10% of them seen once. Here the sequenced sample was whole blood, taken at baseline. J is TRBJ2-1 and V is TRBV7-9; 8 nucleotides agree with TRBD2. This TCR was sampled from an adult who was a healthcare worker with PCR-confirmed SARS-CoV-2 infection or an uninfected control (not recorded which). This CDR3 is CASSRDSGVYNEQFF. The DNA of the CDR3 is TGTGCCAGCAGCCGCGATAGCGGGGTTTACAATGAGCAGTTCTTC.